These 8 T cell receptor beta chains came from one sample sequenced in a study of T-cell reconstitution after alpha-beta-depleted transplantation in children. Library preparation (for TCRbeta) was performed with unique molecular identifiers. Each CDR3 protein is one row after TCRdb ran MiXCR on the PCR reads. The sample records 360,000 or so distinct CDR3 sequences, 20% being singletons. The sample was PBMCs from the stem cell graft donor, taken from the stem cell graft. Source of these receptors: a human donor who donated a stem cell graft to a child with acute myeloid leukemia.

The chain links TRBV15 to TRBJ2-3; 7 bases line up with TRBD1. The germline CDR1 and CDR2 sequences are LNHNV and YYDKDF (reference sequence). The V segment lost 5 bases and the J segment 0 bases; nucleotides outside the gene matches: 14. The CDR3 has 18 residues. CDR3 loop: CATSGNLGTEASTDTQYF. The CDR3 DNA is TGTGCCACCAGCGGGAACCTGGGGACAGAAGCTAGCACAGATACGCAGTATTTT.

There are many counts of this clonotype. The chain combines TRBV20-1 with TRBJ2-7, with D tentatively TRBD2 (5 bases). The CDR3 has 13 residues. The V gene lost 3 bases and the J gene lost 3 bases, with 12 bases spanning the gap. Germline values: CDR1 DFQATT, CDR2 SNEGSKA (reference sequence). The CDR3, as DNA: TGCAGTGCTAGGCAGGCTAGCTACTACGAGCAGTACTTC. It specifies CSARQASYYEQYF.

This clonotype has a handful of counts. The V call is TRBV29-1, the J call TRBJ2-7, with D possibly matching TRBD1 (5 bases). Trimming shortened V by 3 bases and J by 4 bases, and 10 bases separated the two germline ends. CDR3 length: 12 residues. CDR1 SQVTM and CDR2 ANQGSEA come from the germline V gene. The chain's CDR3 is CSVDQGSYEQYF. The CDR3, as DNA: TGCAGCGTTGATCAGGGTTCTTACGAGCAGTACTTC.

This clonotype was seen repeatedly, ten times or more. V gene TRBV12-3 or TRBV12-4 combines with J gene TRBJ2-1, with TRBD2 identical over 8 bases. The CDR3 runs 13 residues. The junction had 4 bases not matched to a gene; V was cut back by 7 bases and J by 5 bases. As DNA, the CDR3 is TGTGCCAGCACGGGACTAGGGAACAATGAGCAGTTCTTC. It is translated as CASTGLGNNEQFF.

This clonotype was seen repeatedly, ten times or more. This chain joins TRBV20-1 and TRBJ2-7; TRBD2 aligns across 7 bases. Germline V gives CDR1 DFQATT, CDR2 SNEGSKA (reference sequence). J lost 3 bases, V lost 6 bases, and 5 bases had no gene match. The CDR3 totals 12 residues. The DNA of the CDR3 is TGCAGTGCAGCAGCGGGAAACTACGAGCAGTACTTC. The encoded protein is CSAAAGNYEQYF.

The chain joins TRBV12-3 or TRBV12-4 to TRBJ2-3; no firm D call. The CDR3 length is 13 residues. V lost 2 bases and J 2 bases, leaving 5 bases between the germline ends. The CDR3 DNA is TGTGCCAGCAGTTTACGAGACACAGATACGCAGTATTTT. Translation gives CASSLRDTDTQYF.

This chain joins TRBV7-2 and TRBJ1-1, with D perhaps matching TRBD1 (6 bases). The germline gives CDR1 SGHTA, CDR2 FQGNSA. The CDR3 runs 14 residues. The ends were cut back, 5 bases at V and 0 bases at J, with 10 bases in the middle. CDR3 nucleotide sequence: TGTGCCAGCAGCCCCAGGGGCGTGAACACTGAAGCTTTCTTT. It yields the protein CASSPRGVNTEAFF.

This chain joins TRBV6-1 and TRBJ2-5; TRBD2 agrees at 9 bases. This CDR3 comprises 13 residues. V shed 9 bases, J shed 2 bases, and the junction held 4 bases outside the gene matches. The V gene's germline CDR1 is MNHNS and CDR2 SASEGT. The CDR3 reads CASRAGGQETQYF. The CDR3 DNA is TGTGCCAGTCGAGCGGGAGGACAAGAGACCCAGTACTTC.